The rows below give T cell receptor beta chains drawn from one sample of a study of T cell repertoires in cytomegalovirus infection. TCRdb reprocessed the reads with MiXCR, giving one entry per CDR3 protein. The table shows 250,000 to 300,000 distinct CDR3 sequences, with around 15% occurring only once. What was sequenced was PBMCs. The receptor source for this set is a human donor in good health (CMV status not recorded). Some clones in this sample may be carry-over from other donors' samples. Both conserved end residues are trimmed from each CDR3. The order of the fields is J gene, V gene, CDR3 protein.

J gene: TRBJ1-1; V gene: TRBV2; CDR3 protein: ASPDGEYTEAF
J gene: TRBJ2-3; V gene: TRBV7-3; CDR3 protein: ASSLYSTDTQY
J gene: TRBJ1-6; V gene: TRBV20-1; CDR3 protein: SARVDSRGPLH
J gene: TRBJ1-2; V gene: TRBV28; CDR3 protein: ASRTGDYGYT
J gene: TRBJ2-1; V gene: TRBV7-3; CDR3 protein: ASSSQGGVNNEQF
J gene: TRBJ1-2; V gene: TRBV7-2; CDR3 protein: ASSSRDRGPGGYT
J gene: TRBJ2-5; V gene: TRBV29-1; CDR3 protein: SASISGEETQY
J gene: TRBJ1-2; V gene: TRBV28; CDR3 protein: ASSSSGTAGRYT
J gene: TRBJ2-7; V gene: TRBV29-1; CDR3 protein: SVGQGSYEQY
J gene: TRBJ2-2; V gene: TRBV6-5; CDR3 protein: ASSRGGVGTGELF
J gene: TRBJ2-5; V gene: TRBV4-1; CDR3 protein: ASSQDRWGAQKETQY
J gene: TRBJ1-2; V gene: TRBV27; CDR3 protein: ASSLTGTGYT
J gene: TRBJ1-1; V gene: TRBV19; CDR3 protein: ASNVGSEAF
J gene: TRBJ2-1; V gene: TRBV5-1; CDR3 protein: ASSLGADFFNEQF
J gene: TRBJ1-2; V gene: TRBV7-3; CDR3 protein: ASSPEGGTGYGYT
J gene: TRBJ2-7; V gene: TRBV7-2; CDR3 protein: ASSLARRYEQY
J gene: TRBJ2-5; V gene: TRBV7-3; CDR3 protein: ASSWGTGLFETQY
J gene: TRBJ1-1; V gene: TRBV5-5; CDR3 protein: ASSLVTGELNTEAF
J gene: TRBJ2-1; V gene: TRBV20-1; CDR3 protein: SVDRGASAYNEQF
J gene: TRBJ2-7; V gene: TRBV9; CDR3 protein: ASSPSPGAYAYEQY
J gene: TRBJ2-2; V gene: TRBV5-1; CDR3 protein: ASSVTVTGELF
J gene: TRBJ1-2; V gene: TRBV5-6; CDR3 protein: ASSSGIPGRGYT
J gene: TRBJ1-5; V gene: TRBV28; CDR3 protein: ASSLIVPGNQPQH
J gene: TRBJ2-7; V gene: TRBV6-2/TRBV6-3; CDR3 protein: ASSYPGDRRRVEQY
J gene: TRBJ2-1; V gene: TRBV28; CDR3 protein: ASTHLVVWPGAVGNEQF
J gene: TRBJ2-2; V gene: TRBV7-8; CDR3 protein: ASSRGGLAGGWSGELF
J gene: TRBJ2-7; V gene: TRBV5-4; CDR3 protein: ASSLSAPGREQY
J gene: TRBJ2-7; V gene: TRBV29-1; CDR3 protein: SVVRGGEQY
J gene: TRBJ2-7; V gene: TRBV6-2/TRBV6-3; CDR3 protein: ASSYGQDPHYEQY
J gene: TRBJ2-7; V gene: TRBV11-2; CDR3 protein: ASSLNLGSEQY
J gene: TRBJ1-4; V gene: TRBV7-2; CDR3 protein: ASSFSMGTEKLF
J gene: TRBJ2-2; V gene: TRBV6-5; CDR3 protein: ASRRTGARTGELF
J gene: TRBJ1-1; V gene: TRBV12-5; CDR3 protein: ASGLVMALVNTEAF
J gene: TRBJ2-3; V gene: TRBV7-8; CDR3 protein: ASSLGAGAGDTQY
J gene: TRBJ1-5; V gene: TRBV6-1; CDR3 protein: ASSGRTSNQPQH
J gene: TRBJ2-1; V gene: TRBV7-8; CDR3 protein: ASSLAKLARGNEQF
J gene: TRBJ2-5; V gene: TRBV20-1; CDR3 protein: SARGGTRETQY
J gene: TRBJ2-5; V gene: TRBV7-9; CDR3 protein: ASSSGEYQETQY
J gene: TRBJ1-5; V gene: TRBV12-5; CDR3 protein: ASGLNRGPQH
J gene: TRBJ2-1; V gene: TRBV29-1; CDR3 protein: SVRLAGYNEQF